This T cell receptor (beta chain) came from a study of blood T cell repertoires in COVID-19. Authors' processing steps: Estimates of nucleated cell counts were drawn from the amplification of reference gene primers. The method was immunoSEQ multiplex PCR; TCRdb's version includes in-frame clones alone and lacks a portion of them. For V, J and clone size, that table is used; D and trimming come from the DNA. The profile shows roughly 250,000 clones, about 87% of them singletons. Trimming cost V 5 bases and J 5 bases; bases outside gene matches: 6. The CDR3 is 15 residues long. Germline CDR1 SGHTA, CDR2 FQGTGA.

This rearrangement joins TRBV7-3 to TRBJ1-5, with 10 bases fitting TRBD1. The source of this sequence is a woman aged 50 to 60 with acute or convalescent COVID-19. Source material: peripheral blood. The CDR3 sequence: CASSQGTGADQPQHF. The CDR3 DNA is TGTGCCAGCAGCCAAGGGACAGGGGCGGATCAGCCCCAGCATTTT.